Included here is one TCR beta chain sequence, with context. The data were taken from a study of OX40 agonist ivuxolimab in advanced cancers. Clones were read by immunoSEQ multiplex PCR, and TCRdb kept only the in-frame ones, dropping some. The repertoire has fewer than 90,000 clones, 91% of them found once; the top ten carry 2.3%. Trimming took 0 bases from V and 5 from J, leaving 16 bases between them. CDR3 length equals 16 residues. CDR1 MGHRA and CDR2 YSYEKL come from the germline V gene. The specimen comprised CD4+ or CD8+ T cells sorted from blood, sampled in a trial of the OX40 agonist ivuxolimab. This chain uses TRBV4-1 with TRBJ2-5, with a tentative D call TRBD2 (6 bases). This TCR came from an adult with an advanced solid tumor such as melanoma, head and neck, liver or kidney cancer. CDR3: CASSQDGGNVLETQYF. The CDR3 DNA reads as TGCGCCAGCAGCCAAGATGGCGGGAATGTTTTGGAGACCCAGTACTTC.